These T cell receptor beta chains were read from a single sample in a study of untreated major depressive disorder. Repertoires were generated with immunoSEQ multiplex PCR, while TCRdb's copy carries only in-frame clones and drops some. The data contain about 25,000 clones, 90% to 95% of them seen just once; the ten biggest clones take up roughly 0.7%. The sequencing sample was made of CD4+ T cells from PBMCs. The receptors derive from a young woman with major depressive disorder. Both conserved end residues are part of each CDR3. The D gene is left open where the match is weak. Clone sizes are given selectively: once, few, many, or a class where the clone is expanded.

TRBV29-1	.	.	TRBJ1-2	TGCAGCGTTGTGGCCTTTAGGGGGGGATACTATGGCTACACCTTC	CSVVAFRGGYYGYTF
TRBV6-5	.	.	TRBJ2-5	TGTGCCAGCAGTTACTCCTGGGGGCAAGAGACCCAGTACTTC	CASSYSWGQETQYF
TRBV5-1	.	.	TRBJ2-3	TGCGCCAGCAGCTTGACTAGCAACACAGATACGCAGTATTTT	CASSLTSNTDTQYF
TRBV28	.	.	TRBJ1-4	TGTGCCAGCGGATCGGGACTGCTTAATGAAAAACTGTTTTTT	CASGSGLLNEKLFF
TRBV9	.	.	TRBJ2-3	TGTGCCAGCAGCGTAGCGCCGGGTACGCAGTATTTT	CASSVAPGTQYF
TRBV5-4	.	.	TRBJ2-2	TGTGCCAGCGGACGGGACACCGGGGAGCTGTTTTTT	CASGRDTGELFF
TRBV20-1	.	.	TRBJ2-1	TGCAGTGCCCGAAACTACAATGAGCAGTTCTTC	CSARNYNEQFF
TRBV4-1	TRBD2	.	TRBJ2-1	TGCGCCAGCAGCCAGCGCGGGGGGGCAGGTGAGCAGTTCTTC	CASSQRGGAGEQFF
TRBV28	TRBD1	.	TRBJ1-2	TGTGCCAGCAGCGGGACAGTCTATGGCTACACCTTC	CASSGTVYGYTF
TRBV6-1	TRBD2	.	TRBJ2-4	TGTGCCAGCAGTGGGGGGGGACTTAGTTTAGCCAAAAACATTCAGTACTTC	CASSGGGLSLAKNIQYF
TRBV5-4	.	.	TRBJ1-1	TGTGCCAGCAGCTTTGAGAGGGACACTGAAGCTTTCTTT	CASSFERDTEAFF
TRBV6-5	.	.	TRBJ2-5	TGTGCCAGCAGCCCCGGTGGTAGGAACCCAGGGACCCAGTACTTC	CASSPGGRNPGTQYF
TRBV20-1	.	.	TRBJ2-5	TGCAGTGCTATCGGGGTTGAGACCCAGTACTTC	CSAIGVETQYF
TRBV29-1	.	few	TRBJ2-1	TGCAGCGTTGAAAGGTCAGGCCAGGAGCAGTTCTTC	CSVERSGQEQFF
TRBV4-2	.	.	TRBJ1-6	TGTGCCAGCAGCGTACGCGGGTCGATAAATTCACCCCTCCACTTT	CASSVRGSINSPLHF
TRBV19	.	.	TRBJ1-1	TGTGCCAGTAGTATAGGTTGGGGGGCAGGGCGCACTGAAGCTTTCTTT	CASSIGWGAGRTEAFF
TRBV14	TRBD1	.	TRBJ2-5	TGTGCCAGCAGCCTAAGACAGGGGCGGCAAGAGACCCAGTACTTC	CASSLRQGRQETQYF
TRBV14	TRBD1	.	TRBJ1-2	TGTGCCAGCAGCCAGGAGAGGGACAGGCCCTATGGCTACACCTTC	CASSQERDRPYGYTF
TRBV7-6	.	.	TRBJ2-2	TGTGCCAGCAGCTTAGACACCGGGGAGCTGTTTTTT	CASSLDTGELFF
TRBV1	.	.	TRBJ2-7	TGCACCAGCAGCGCCTCGGCGGGGGTCACCCCCTCCTACGAGCAGTACTTC	CTSSASAGVTPSYEQYF
TRBV5-1	.	.	TRBJ2-5	TGCGCCAGCAGCTTTCCAGGGGGGCAAGAGACCCAGTACTTC	CASSFPGGQETQYF
TRBV28	TRBD1	once	TRBJ1-5	TGTGCCAGCAGCCGTGGACAGGGGGGAAGTCAGCCCCAGCATTTT	CASSRGQGGSQPQHF
TRBV29-1	.	.	TRBJ2-2	TGCAGCGCCACCCACACCGGGGAGCTGTTTTTT	CSATHTGELFF
TRBV7-2	.	.	TRBJ1-5	TGTGCCAGCAGCTTTATGTCCTATAGCAATCAGCCCCAGCATTTT	CASSFMSYSNQPQHF
TRBV7-3	.	.	TRBJ2-1	TGTGCCAGCAGCTTAGGGGTAGCGTCCAATGAGCAGTTCTTC	CASSLGVASNEQFF
TRBV15	.	once	TRBJ2-1	TGTGCCACCAGCAGCCCCTCCTCCCCTGTTGAGCAGTTCTTC	CATSSPSSPVEQFF
TRBV5-8	.	.	TRBJ1-4	TGTGCCAGCAGCTTGCAGGGGCGAAAACTGTTTTTT	CASSLQGRKLFF
TRBV11-2	.	.	TRBJ1-3	TGTGCCAGCAGCTTAGATGGGGGGTCCTTCTCTGGAAACACCATATATTTT	CASSLDGGSFSGNTIYF
TRBV4-1	.	few	TRBJ1-1	TGCGCCAGCAGCCAGCTGACCGACGGCGCTGAAGCTTTCTTT	CASSQLTDGAEAFF
TRBV2	.	.	TRBJ2-2	TGTGCCAGCAGTAAGCAGGGAGGCACCGGGGAGCTGTTTTTT	CASSKQGGTGELFF
TRBV18	.	.	TRBJ1-4	TGTGCCAGCTCACCTTTACCAACAATCGGCGAAAAACTGTTTTTT	CASSPLPTIGEKLFF
TRBV27	.	.	TRBJ1-1	TGTGCCAGCAGTTTGGAGGGTGTGAACACTGAAGCTTTCTTT	CASSLEGVNTEAFF
TRBV9	.	.	TRBJ2-2	TGTGCCAGCAGCGTACATGATCTTGGGGGGAACACCGGGGAGCTGTTTTTT	CASSVHDLGGNTGELFF
TRBV5-4	TRBD1	.	TRBJ2-7	TGTGCCAGCAGCCCAGGGACAGGGGAGGCCGAGCAGTACTTC	CASSPGTGEAEQYF
TRBV2	.	.	TRBJ2-1	TGTGCCAGCGAGGGGGAGGGGCTCAATGAGCAGTTCTTC	CASEGEGLNEQFF
TRBV9	.	.	TRBJ1-1	TGTGCCAGCAGCGTAGCGGAGTTAACGGCTTTCTTT	CASSVAELTAFF
TRBV6-1	TRBD1	.	TRBJ2-7	TGTGCCAGCAGTGTGGACAGGGGCGGGTACGAGCAGTACTTC	CASSVDRGGYEQYF
TRBV2	.	.	TRBJ2-5	TGTGCCAGCATGGGGGCGGGTAACCAAGAGACCCAGTACTTC	CASMGAGNQETQYF
TRBV10-2	TRBD1	.	TRBJ1-2	TGCGCCAGCAGTTCACAGGGGTACTATGGCTACACCTTC	CASSSQGYYGYTF
TRBV6-5	.	.	TRBJ2-3	TGTGCCAGCCGGGGGGCCAGCACAGATACGCAGTATTTT	CASRGASTDTQYF
TRBV4-1	.	.	TRBJ1-5	TGCGCCAGCAGCCAAGATCGACAGGAACGCTTTGGGCAGCCCCAGCATTTT	CASSQDRQERFGQPQHF
TRBV28	.	.	TRBJ2-3	TGTGCCAGCGGCTCAGGGGGGAGCACAGATACGCAGTATTTT	CASGSGGSTDTQYF
TRBV5-1	.	.	TRBJ2-3	TGCGCCAGCAGCTCAGGGGAGGCGGGAGATACGCAGTATTTT	CASSSGEAGDTQYF
TRBV19	TRBD1	.	TRBJ2-7	TGTGCCAGTAGTTCCGGGACAGGGAACGAGCAGTACTTC	CASSSGTGNEQYF
TRBV7-6	.	.	TRBJ2-5	TGTGCCAGCAGCTCTCCAGGGAAGGCGGGAGAGACCCAGTACTTC	CASSSPGKAGETQYF
TRBV11-2	TRBD2	.	TRBJ2-1	TGTGCCAGCGGGAGGACTAGCTACTTTGATGAGCAGTTCTTC	CASGRTSYFDEQFF
TRBV5-1	TRBD2	.	TRBJ2-2	TGCGCCAGCAGCTTCGGTAGCGGGGGCCTCACCGGGGAGCTGTTTTTT	CASSFGSGGLTGELFF
TRBV5-1	.	.	TRBJ1-6	TGCGCCAGCAGCTTTGAGGGCGGGCTCGGGACCCTCCACTTT	CASSFEGGLGTLHF
TRBV7-9	.	.	TRBJ2-1	TGTGCCAGCAGCTTAGGAAAAGGCGATGAGCAGTTCTTC	CASSLGKGDEQFF
TRBV9	.	.	TRBJ2-7	TGTGCCAGCAGCGTAGGGTCAGGGGAAGGAGGCGAGCAGTACTTC	CASSVGSGEGGEQYF
TRBV14	.	.	TRBJ1-1	TGTGCCAGCAGCCGCGGTGTGGGGTTCGTCACTGAAGCTTTCTTT	CASSRGVGFVTEAFF
TRBV29-1	TRBD1	.	TRBJ1-1	TGCAGCGTCTCAGGACAGGGATCGACTGAAGCTTTCTTT	CSVSGQGSTEAFF
TRBV2	.	once	TRBJ2-1	TGTGCCAGCAGAAAGGGACGTTCGAGCTCCTACAATGAGCAGTTCTTC	CASRKGRSSSYNEQFF
TRBV19	.	.	TRBJ2-2	TGTGCCAGTAGTCCCACCAGTAGGGTACATTTCCCCGGGGAGCTGTTTTTT	CASSPTSRVHFPGELFF
TRBV2	TRBD1	once	TRBJ1-1	TGTGCCAACGGACAGGGGGCTTTCAAGGCTTTCTTT	CANGQGAFKAFF